The 5 T cell receptor beta chains reported below all come from one sample, sequenced in a study of T cells expressing NK-cell markers. From the 5' RACE reads, TCRdb lists one entry per CDR3 protein and no DNA. Found here are 200,000 to 300,000 distinct CDR3 sequences; the top ten clones hold 0.39%. The sample consisted of blood T cells: a sorted CD56 or NKG2C T cell subset, CD4+ or CD8+ T cells, or bulk PBMC T cells (not recorded which). Source of these receptors: a man between 18 and 29 years old in good health.

The V gene is TRBV6-2 or TRBV6-3, the J gene TRBJ2-5; the TCRdb call, TRBD2, lacks DNA for checking. Germline-derived CDR1 and CDR2 are MNHEY and SVGEGT. The CDR3 has 15 amino acids. The CDR3 region is CASSYVAGGQETQYF.

J is TRBJ2-3 and V is TRBV12-3 or TRBV12-4; the D gene TCRdb calls, TRBD1, cannot be checked with no DNA. The CDR3 is 13 amino acids. This CDR3 is CASRLGRAATQYF.

This CDR3 is CASSKPTHLKRETQYF. This sequence joins TRBV21-1 and TRBJ2-5. TRBV21-1 is a recognized pseudogene. The CDR3 loop spans 16 amino acids.

This chain joins TRBV7-2 and TRBJ1-2. The CDR3 spans 13 residues. The germline gives CDR1 SGHTA, CDR2 FQGNSA. This CDR3 is CASSFDRFYGYTF.

The chain joins TRBV29-1 to TRBJ1-4; TCRdb calls TRBD1, which cannot be checked without DNA. The CDR3 has 12 amino acids. Germline V CDR1 and CDR2: SQVTM, ANQGSEA. This CDR3 reads CSVRQGTEKLFF.